A single sample is the source of the 13 T cell receptor beta chains below, sequenced in a study of blood T cell repertoires in COVID-19. Libraries were prepared by immunoSEQ multiplex PCR; TCRdb keeps only in-frame clonotypes and omits some of them. The data contain under 400,000 clones, approximately 87% of them singletons. The sequencing input was peripheral blood. The receptors stem from a woman aged 25 to 39 with COVID-19, enrolled during active disease.

The chain recombines TRBV19 with TRBJ2-1; TRBD2 agrees at 12 bases. The germline gives CDR1 LNHDA, CDR2 SQIVND (reference sequence). V lost 1 base and J lost 7; bases outside the gene matches: 8. This CDR3 has 17 residues. The CDR3 protein is CASSIAVGTSGPNEQFF. As DNA, the CDR3 is TGTGCCAGTAGTATAGCAGTAGGGACTAGCGGGCCTAATGAGCAGTTCTTC.

V gene TRBV9 combines with J gene TRBJ1-2; D remains unclear. The CDR3 runs 13 residues. CDR1 is SGDLS, CDR2 YYNGEE, per germline. V was clipped by 0 bases and J by 6 bases, with 9 bases between them. The CDR3 region has the DNA TGTGCCAGCAGCGTAGGGGCAGAAAATGGCTACACCTTC. Protein: CASSVGAENGYTF. The complete variable domain, with remaining parts taken from reference TRBV9 and TRBJ1-2, reads DSGVTQTPKHLITATGQRVTLRCSPRSGDLSVYWYQQSLDQGLQFLIQYYNGEERAKGNILERFSAQQFPDLHSELNLSSLELGDSALYFCASSVGAENGYTFGSGTRLTVV.

The V call is TRBV4-2, the J call TRBJ2-1; D may be TRBD2 (5 bases). Trimming stripped 2 bases from V and 3 bases from J, with 11 bases between. The CDR3 spans 15 residues. Germline lookup yields CDR1 LGHNA and CDR2 YNFKEQ. CDR3 bases: TGTGCCAGCAGCCAATCAGCGGAAATCTACAATGAGCAGTTCTTC. It is translated as CASSQSAEIYNEQFF.

V usage is TRBV6-5 and J usage is TRBJ1-2, with TRBD1 matching over 7 bases. This CDR3 is 14 amino acids long. The J segment lost 4 bases and the V segment lost 6 bases, leaving 8 bases of the junction unmatched. CDR1 and CDR2 (germline): MNHEY, SVGAGI. CDR3 amino acids: CASRITGDSYGYTF. CDR3 sequence (DNA): TGTGCCAGCAGAATAACAGGGGATAGCTATGGCTACACCTTC.

The V and J genes are TRBV29-1 and TRBJ2-2, with TRBD2 matching over 9 bases. Germline assignment: CDR1 SQVTM and CDR2 ANQGSEA. This CDR3 contains 14 residues. V shed 3 bases, J shed 6 bases, and the junction held 5 bases outside the gene matches. CDR3 sequence (DNA): TGCAGCGTTGACAGCGGGAGGTTCGCCGGGGAGCTGTTTTTT. Translating it yields CSVDSGRFAGELFF.

This clone was picked up one time. The chain couples TRBV28 to TRBJ2-1; possibly TRBD1 for D (6 bases). The CDR3 is 15 amino acids. Germline loops: CDR1 MDHEN, CDR2 SYDVKM. V lost 7 bases to trimming and J lost 7 bases, with 20 bases between them. As DNA, the CDR3 is TGTGCCAGCATTCCTCCGTTCAAGAGGGGGAATGAGCAGTTCTTC. This codes for CASIPPFKRGNEQFF.

This clone has ten or more counts. The CDR3 sequence is CASSSLGDSSYEQYF. The DNA for the CDR3 is TGTGCCAGCAGTAGTCTGGGGGACAGCTCCTACGAGCAGTACTTC. This sequence joins TRBV28 and TRBJ2-7, with 7 bases fitting TRBD1. With V trimmed by 5 bases and J by 0 bases, 7 bases remained unmatched. Germline values: CDR1 MDHEN, CDR2 SYDVKM. The CDR3 length is 15 residues. Looking up the rest from reference TRBV28 and TRBJ2-7 gives the full variable domain: DVKVTQSSRYLVKRTGEKVFLECVQDMDHENMFWYRQDPGLGLRLIYFSYDVKMKEKGDIPEGYSVSREKKERFSLILESASTNQTSMYLCASSSLGDSSYEQYFGPGTRLTVT.

This clone appeared a single time. The chain joins TRBV5-1 to TRBJ2-5, with D possibly being TRBD2 (5 bases). Trimming pared 0 bases from V and 1 base from J, leaving 16 bases between. CDR1 is SGHRS, CDR2 YFSETQ, per germline. The CDR3 is made up of 17 amino acids. The CDR3 nucleotides are TGCGCCAGCAGCTTGGCCTCATCTGGCGGAGGCCAAGAGACCCAGTACTTC. Encoded protein: CASSLASSGGGQETQYF.

The chain combines TRBV4-1 with TRBJ2-1; 8 positions match TRBD2. The V gene end was trimmed by 4 bases and the J gene end by 4 bases; junction bases not matched to a gene: 12. There are 17 residues in the CDR3. The germline V gene has CDR1 MGHRA and CDR2 YSYEKL. CDR3 sequence: CASSPILNSGKYNEQFF. DNA of the CDR3: TGCGCCAGCAGCCCTATCTTGAATAGCGGGAAATACAATGAGCAGTTCTTC.

The chain carries TRBV7-8 and TRBJ1-5; 8 bases are a match to TRBD1. J was trimmed by 5 bases and V by 4 bases; bases with no gene match: 10. This CDR3 contains 16 residues. CDR1 and CDR2 (germline): SGHVS, FQNEAQ. The CDR3 coding sequence is TGTGCCAGCAGCTCCCAAAGAGGACAGGGCCATCAGCCCCAGCATTTT. The encoded protein is CASSSQRGQGHQPQHF.

The chain employs TRBV29-1 and TRBJ2-1; 9 bases match TRBD2. The CDR3 is made up of 14 amino acids. Trimming at V came to 5 bases and at J to 8 bases, leaving 10 bases not matched to a gene. The germline gives CDR1 SQVTM, CDR2 ANQGSEA. CDR3 DNA: TGCAGCGTTCCCCCCCCGGGACTAGCCCATGAGCAGTTCTTC. It yields the protein CSVPPPGLAHEQFF.

The chain uses TRBV2 and TRBJ2-7; 11 positions agree with TRBD1. Trimming removed 7 bases from V and 1 base from J; junction bases left unmatched: 3. Germline loops: CDR1 SNHLY, CDR2 FYNNEI. There are 14 residues in the CDR3. CDR3 nucleotide sequence: TGTGCCAGCACCGGACAGGGGGCTTCCTACGAGCAGTACTTC. It codes for CASTGQGASYEQYF.

The J gene is TRBJ2-6, the V gene TRBV28; a weak D match, TRBD2 (5 bases). Germline values: CDR1 MDHEN, CDR2 SYDVKM. CDR3 length: 19 residues. Between the trimmed V and J ends, which lost 1 base and 0 bases, there was a span of 16 bases. CDR3 protein: CASSLFRYWENSGANVLTF. The CDR3 coding sequence is TGTGCCAGCAGTTTATTTAGGTACTGGGAGAACTCTGGGGCCAACGTCCTGACTTTC.